This T cell receptor beta chain comes out of a study of shared clonotypes between healthy human individuals. This clone was picked up one time. Its antigen is undetermined. The donors, all of them Caucasian adults, lived in Nashville, Tennessee. Regarding the study as a whole: Generation probability values for non-shared clonotypes were lower than those for clonotypes shared by all four donors.

Each cell subset's genomic DNA was divided evenly among several immunoSEQ plates. Assay used: immunoSEQ multiplex PCR; TCRdb lists only in-frame clones, some missing. The data contain 2,100,000 or so clones, approximately 95% of them singletons. CDR3 length equals 13 residues. Per germline, CDR1 MNHNS and CDR2 SASEGT. V lost 8 bases, J lost 2 bases, and 4 bases stayed unmatched. The sequence came from a man between 18 and 35 years old in good health. Sequenced: naive CD4+ T cells sorted from blood. The subset was: CD45RA+ positively selected. V is TRBV6-1 and J is TRBJ1-2; 8 bases agree with TRBD1. CDR3 sequence reads: CASARQGNYGYTF. The CDR3 DNA is TGTGCCAGCGCCCGACAGGGGAACTATGGCTACACCTTC.